One sample yielded the 30 T cell receptor beta chains listed below, sequenced in a study of T cells after yellow fever vaccination. MiXCR was run by TCRdb on the 5' RACE reads, yielding one entry per CDR3 protein. There are under 550,000 distinct CDR3 sequences in the sample; roughly 22% occur only once, and approximately 15% lies in the top ten. Sequencing used PBMCs, obtained roughly 20 days after the first yellow fever vaccination. These receptor sequences come from a man younger than 30 who received the YFV17D yellow fever vaccine.

This clonotype was seen a few times. The CDR3 protein is CSGGEETQYF. CDR3 coding DNA: TGCAGCGGGGGGGAAGAGACCCAGTACTTC. The chain joins TRBV29-1 to TRBJ2-5, with D possibly TRBD2 on 6 matching bases. The CDR3 is 10 amino acids. V was pared by 7 bases and J by 3 bases, with 6 bases between. The germline gives CDR1 SQVTM, CDR2 ANQGSEA.

This clonotype was recorded a few times. This sequence joins TRBV3-1 and TRBJ2-2; unclear D gene. V shed 1 base and J shed 4 bases, with 7 bases lying between them. This CDR3 comprises 14 residues. Germline V gene sequence: CDR1 LGHDT, CDR2 YNNKEL (reference sequence). Here the CDR3 DNA reads TGTGCCAGCAGCCAAGTCCTACTCACCGGGGAGCTGTTTTTT. It translates to CASSQVLLTGELFF.

This clonotype showed up just a few times. This chain uses TRBV12-3 or TRBV12-4 with TRBJ1-2; perhaps TRBD1 as D (6 bases). CDR3 length: 16 residues. Trimming took off 4 bases at V and 7 bases at J, with 22 bases between the two ends. The CDR3 DNA sequence: TGTGCCAGCAGTTCCTCCTTCCACCGGGGGGCCGGTGGCTACACCTTC. Encoded protein: CASSSSFHRGAGGYTF.

In its sample, this clonotype was seen a few times. This chain links TRBV9 with TRBJ2-3, with D perhaps given as TRBD1 or TRBD2 (5 bases each). Germline assignment: CDR1 SGDLS and CDR2 YYNGEE. This CDR3 comprises 15 residues. The germline V and J ends were trimmed by 3 bases and 0 bases, with 11 bases remaining between them. This chain's CDR3 is CASSESGHSTDTQYF. For the CDR3, the DNA is TGTGCCAGCAGCGAGAGCGGACATAGCACAGATACGCAGTATTTT.

This chain joins TRBV3-1 and TRBJ1-1, with 9 nucleotides matching TRBD1. This CDR3 is built from 15 residues. CDR1 and CDR2 (germline): LGHDT, YNNKEL (reference sequence). J was trimmed by 4 bases and V by 4 bases; bases with no gene match: 7. The CDR3 region is CASSRDRVSRTEAFF. DNA of the CDR3: TGTGCCAGCAGCCGGGACAGGGTTTCGCGCACTGAAGCTTTCTTT.

The chain couples TRBV18 to TRBJ1-2; tentatively, D is TRBD1 (5 bases). CDR3 length: 15 residues. V was pared by 5 bases and J by 7 bases, with 20 bases between. The germline gives CDR1 KGHSH, CDR2 LQKENI. CDR3 loop: CASSEGLPRGVGYTF. Here the CDR3 DNA reads TGTGCCAGCTCAGAGGGACTCCCCCGAGGAGTTGGCTACACCTTC.

This clonotype was picked up a small number of times. This chain uses TRBV7-2 with TRBJ2-1, with 8 bases aligning to TRBD2. J was trimmed by 7 bases and V by 2 bases; bases with no gene match: 7. Germline V lookup: CDR1 SGHTA, CDR2 FQGNSA. The CDR3 contains 15 residues. In DNA, the CDR3 is TGTGCCAGCAGCTTATGGGCCGGGACTAGGAATGAGCAGTTCTTC. Its protein product is CASSLWAGTRNEQFF.

In this sample, this clonotype turned up a few times. V is TRBV10-2 and J is TRBJ2-3; 7 nucleotides align to TRBD2. The CDR3 loop spans 18 amino acids. Germline V gene sequence: CDR1 WSHSY, CDR2 SAAADI. The trim removed 8 bases at V and 2 bases at J, leaving 19 bases unmatched. CDR3 sequence: CASPPGGPMPNPTDTQYF. In DNA, the CDR3 is TGCGCCAGCCCGCCGGGGGGTCCGATGCCCAATCCCACAGATACGCAGTATTTT.

The chain recombines TRBV5-1 with TRBJ2-7; 9 nucleotides match TRBD1. After removal of 5 bases from V and 0 bases from J, the junction contained 12 bases not matched to a gene. Looked up from germline, CDR1 is SGHRS and CDR2 is YFSETQ. CDR3 length equals 17 residues. CDR3 sequence: CASSLNWDRESSYEQYV. CDR3 nucleotide sequence: TGCGCCAGCAGTCTGAACTGGGACAGGGAAAGCTCCTACGAGCAGTACGTC.

This clonotype was observed a single time. The chain links TRBV7-2 to TRBJ2-5, with D uncertain. From germline, CDR1 is SGHTA and CDR2 FQGNSA. The CDR3 is 15 residues long. The V end was cut by 8 bases, the J end by 0 bases, with 16 bases between. The CDR3 sequence is CASRRSMTYQETQYF. CDR3 sequence (DNA): TGTGCCAGCCGTCGGTCGATGACGTACCAAGAGACCCAGTACTTC.

This clonotype was detected only a few times. DNA for the CDR3: TGTGCCAGCAGCGTAAGTTACGGCTCCTACAATGAGCAGTTCTTC. Translation gives CASSVSYGSYNEQFF. The rearrangement links TRBV9 to TRBJ2-1; no reliable D call. Looked up from germline, CDR1 is SGDLS and CDR2 is YYNGEE. CDR3 length equals 15 residues. Trimming took off 1 base at V and 0 bases at J, with 8 bases between the two ends.

This chain links TRBV6-2 or TRBV6-3 with TRBJ2-2, with D unclear. CDR1 is MNHEY, CDR2 SVGEGT, per germline. V lost 7 bases to trimming and J lost 8 bases, with 14 bases between them. The CDR3 runs to 13 residues. CDR3 sequence: CASTSTTKGELFF. For the CDR3, the DNA is TGTGCCAGCACTAGTACAACTAAAGGGGAGCTGTTTTTT.

The chain uses TRBV11-3 and TRBJ2-1, with 7 bases matching TRBD2. CDR3 length: 16 residues. Germline values: CDR1 SGHNT, CDR2 YENEEA. The junction had 7 bases not matched to a gene; V was cut back by 5 bases and J by 0 bases. The CDR3 loop reads CASSPWGGSSYNEQFF. The CDR3 region has the DNA TGTGCCAGCAGCCCATGGGGGGGGAGCTCCTACAATGAGCAGTTCTTC.

This clonotype was seen a handful of times. The rearrangement uses TRBV12-3 or TRBV12-4 and TRBJ1-3; D is uncertain. Deletions cut 7 bases from V and 7 bases from J, with 14 bases between. The CDR3 covers 13 residues. CDR3 loop: CASTTSQGNTIYF. CDR3 in DNA: TGTGCCAGCACCACCTCTCAAGGGAACACCATATATTTT.

The J gene is TRBJ2-3, the V gene TRBV19, with a possible D match to TRBD2 (5 bases). Germline V gene data show CDR1 as LNHDA and CDR2 as SQIVND (reference sequence). The CDR3 consists of 15 residues. V lost 3 bases, J lost 2 bases, and 12 bases lay in between. CDR3 nucleotides: TGTGCCAGTAGTATGGACGGGGAGCCCACAGATACGCAGTATTTT. Protein product: CASSMDGEPTDTQYF. Full variable domain (remainder filled in from reference TRBV19 and TRBJ2-3): DGGITQSPKYLFRKEGQNVTLSCEQNLNHDAMYWYRQDPGQGLRLIYYSQIVNDFQKGDIAEGYSVSREKKESFPLTVTSAQKNPTAFYLCASSMDGEPTDTQYFGPGTRLTVL.

The rearrangement links TRBV9 to TRBJ2-1, with D perhaps matching TRBD2 (5 bases). The CDR3 is made up of 15 amino acids. The germline gives CDR1 SGDLS, CDR2 YYNGEE. Between the trimmed V and J ends, which lost 0 bases and 8 bases, there was a span of 15 bases. CDR3 protein: CASSVDGPSPHEQFF. CDR3 nucleotide sequence: TGTGCCAGCAGCGTAGATGGGCCTAGCCCCCATGAGCAGTTCTTC.

The genes are TRBV15 and TRBJ2-1; D is perhaps TRBD2 (5 bases). CDR1 LNHNV and CDR2 YYDKDF come from the germline V gene (reference sequence). The CDR3 length is 15 residues. With 0 bases removed from V and 3 bases from J, the gap between germline ends came to 9 bases. CDR3 nucleotides: TGTGCCACCAGCAGAGACGGCGGGCACTACAATGAGCAGTTCTTC. This codes for CATSRDGGHYNEQFF.

There are a few counts of this clonotype. CDR3 in DNA: TGTGCTAGTGGTTTGCCGGGACAGGGGTACTACGAGCAGTACTTC. Protein: CASGLPGQGYYEQYF. The genes are TRBV12-5 and TRBJ2-7; 10 positions match TRBD1. CDR1 is LGHNT and CDR2 is FRNRAP in the germline V gene. This CDR3 is 15 amino acids long. The trim removed 2 bases at V and 3 bases at J, leaving 4 bases unmatched.

A few counts support this clonotype. The V call is TRBV2, the J call TRBJ1-5; 10 bases agree with TRBD1. The germline V gene encodes CDR1 SNHLY and CDR2 FYNNEI. With V trimmed by 5 bases and J by 8 bases, 12 bases remained unmatched. CDR3 length equals 16 residues. The CDR3 loop is CASSFPGTGVVEPQHF. CDR3 bases: TGTGCCAGCAGTTTCCCCGGGACAGGGGTCGTAGAGCCCCAGCATTTT.

This clonotype appeared many times. At one end the junction does not follow the germline gene, possibly because of a read error. The chain uses TRBV7-7 and TRBJ2-1, with D possibly being TRBD1 or TRBD2 (7 bases each). The CDR3 extends over 16 amino acids. CDR1 and CDR2 (germline): SSHAT, FNYEAQ (reference sequence). Here the CDR3 reads CASSPGGSGLLNEQFF. The CDR3 DNA sequence: TGTGCTAGCAGTCCAGGGGGTAGCGGGCTCCTCAATGAGCAGTTCTTC.

The chain has TRBV21-1 and TRBJ1-1; the table's D call, TRBD1, was not checked against the DNA. TRBV21-1 is an annotated pseudogene. CDR3 length: 16 residues. The CDR3 here is CASSKGRPGWNTEAFF. The CDR3 DNA reads TGTGCCAGCAGCAAAGGACGCCCAGGGTGGAACACTGAAGCTTTCTTT.

This clonotype was seen a few times. The chain joins TRBV11-2 to TRBJ2-7; no definite D call. CDR1 is SGHAT and CDR2 is FQNNGV in the germline V gene. This CDR3 contains 12 residues. The ends were cut back, 3 bases at V and 4 bases at J, with 7 bases in the middle. The CDR3 loop is CASSFPLYEQYF. The CDR3 region has the DNA TGTGCCAGCAGCTTCCCGTTGTACGAGCAGTACTTC.

In DNA form, the CDR3 reads TGTGCTAGTGCTCCATCTAGCATCGGCAATCAGCCCCAGCATTTT. As protein: CASAPSSIGNQPQHF. The V gene is TRBV12-5, the J gene TRBJ1-5; D is undetermined. CDR3 size: 15 residues. CDR1 is LGHNT and CDR2 is FRNRAP in the germline V gene. V lost 7 bases, J lost 2 bases, and 15 bases lay in between.

The V and J genes are TRBV6-2 or TRBV6-3 and TRBJ2-1; TRBD2 matches 8 bases. From germline, CDR1 is MNHEY and CDR2 SVGEGT. This CDR3 comprises 15 residues. The V gene end was trimmed by 5 bases and the J gene end by 7 bases; junction bases not matched to a gene: 10. CDR3 amino acids: CASSTIQSGGNEQFF. The CDR3 DNA reads TGTGCCAGCAGTACCATCCAAAGCGGGGGTAATGAGCAGTTCTTC.

The chain links TRBV6-2 or TRBV6-3 to TRBJ2-1, with D perhaps matching TRBD1 (6 bases). From germline, CDR1 is MNHEY and CDR2 SVGEGT. This CDR3 comprises 12 residues. V was cut by 7 bases and J by 4 bases, with 8 bases left in between. CDR3: CASTQGYNEQFF. In nucleotides, the CDR3 is TGTGCCAGCACCCAGGGGTACAATGAGCAGTTCTTC.

V usage is TRBV20-1 and J usage is TRBJ2-7; D not resolved. V was cut by 1 base and J by 3 bases, with 7 bases left in between. The CDR3 consists of 12 residues. Germline assignment: CDR1 DFQATT and CDR2 SNEGSKA (reference sequence). The CDR3 nucleotides read TGCAGTGCTAGAGGGCAGGACTACGAGCAGTACGTC. Its translation is CSARGQDYEQYV.

This clonotype was counted a few times. The J gene is TRBJ2-3, the V gene TRBV5-4, with 10 bases that match TRBD2. The J segment lost 6 bases and the V segment lost 2 bases, leaving 6 bases of the junction unmatched. Germline values: CDR1 SGHNT, CDR2 YYREEE (reference sequence). CDR3 length: 15 amino acids. The CDR3 loop is CASSLAGGPGDTQYF. The CDR3 DNA reads TGTGCCAGCAGCTTAGCGGGGGGGCCGGGGGATACGCAGTATTTT.

This clonotype was counted a few times. The chain employs TRBV7-2 and TRBJ2-7, with 7 nucleotides matching TRBD2. Trimming at V came to 1 base and at J to 0 bases, leaving 6 bases not matched to a gene. CDR1 SGHTA and CDR2 FQGNSA come from the germline V gene. This CDR3 has 16 residues. CDR3 in amino acids: CASSLESGVSSYEQYF. In nucleotides, the CDR3 is TGTGCCAGCAGCTTAGAGAGCGGGGTTAGCTCCTACGAGCAGTACTTC.

V gene TRBV7-9 combines with J gene TRBJ2-2; D gene ambiguous. The germline V and J ends were trimmed by 6 bases and 2 bases, with 13 bases remaining between them. The CDR3 spans 15 residues. Germline CDR1 and CDR2: SEHNR and FQNEAQ (reference sequence). This CDR3 is CASRTLTANTGELFF. The CDR3 nucleotides read TGTGCCAGCAGAACTCTGACGGCCAACACCGGGGAGCTGTTTTTT.

Here the CDR3 reads CASSQLALRDKETQYF. CDR3 bases: TGTGCCAGCAGCCAACTGGCCCTCCGGGACAAAGAGACCCAGTACTTC. V gene TRBV3-1 combines with J gene TRBJ2-5; D may be TRBD1 (6 bases). With 2 bases removed from V and 3 bases from J, the gap between germline ends came to 16 bases. This CDR3 has 16 residues. CDR1 and CDR2 from the germline V gene are LGHDT and YNNKEL (reference sequence).